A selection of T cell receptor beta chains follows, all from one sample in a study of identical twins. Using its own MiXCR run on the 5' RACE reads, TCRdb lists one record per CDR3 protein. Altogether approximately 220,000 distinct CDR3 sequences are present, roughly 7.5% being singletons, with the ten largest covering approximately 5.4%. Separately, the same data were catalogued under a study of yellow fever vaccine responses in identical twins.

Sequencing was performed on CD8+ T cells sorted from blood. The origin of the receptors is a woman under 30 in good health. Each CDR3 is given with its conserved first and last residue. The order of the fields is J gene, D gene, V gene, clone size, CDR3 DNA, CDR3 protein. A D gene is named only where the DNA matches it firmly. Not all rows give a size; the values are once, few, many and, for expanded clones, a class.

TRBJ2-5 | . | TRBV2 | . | TGTGCCAGCAGCTTATGGTACCAAGAGACCCAGTACTTC | CASSLWYQETQYF
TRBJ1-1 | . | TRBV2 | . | TGTGCCAGCAGTGATTGGGACACTGAAGCTTTCTTT | CASSDWDTEAFF
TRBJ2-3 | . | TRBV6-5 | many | TGTGCCAGCAGTTACTTGGAGTCGGGGGATACGCAGTATTTT | CASSYLESGDTQYF
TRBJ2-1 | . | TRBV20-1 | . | TGCAGTGCTAGAGATGGATGGGACCCAAGTACCCTAAATGAGCAGTTCTTC | CSARDGWDPSTLNEQFF
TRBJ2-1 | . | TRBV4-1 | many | TGCGCCAGCAGCCACGACCGCTACAATGAGCAGTTCTTC | CASSHDRYNEQFF
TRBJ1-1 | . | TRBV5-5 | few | TGTGCCAGCAGCTTGCGGACAGCCTACACTGAAGCTTTCTTT | CASSLRTAYTEAFF
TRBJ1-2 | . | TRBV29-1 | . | TGCAGCGTTGAAGACAGGGACTATGGCTACACCTTC | CSVEDRDYGYTF
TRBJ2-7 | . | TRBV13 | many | TGTGCCAGCAGCCCAATGGGTGACGAGCAGTACTTC | CASSPMGDEQYF
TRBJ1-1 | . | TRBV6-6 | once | TGTGCCAGCAGTTACCCGGCGGGCACTGAAGCTTTCTTT | CASSYPAGTEAFF
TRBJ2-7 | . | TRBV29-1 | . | TGCAGCGTTGTGGGGGGGGCTCTCCACGAGCAGTACTTC | CSVVGGALHEQYF
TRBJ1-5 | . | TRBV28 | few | TGTGCCAGCAGTTTTCTTTGGGCAGCCAATCAGCCCCAGCATTTT | CASSFLWAANQPQHF
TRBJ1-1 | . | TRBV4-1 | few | TGCGCCAGCAGCCAAGAGGGGGGAAGGAACACTGAAGCTTTCTTT | CASSQEGGRNTEAFF
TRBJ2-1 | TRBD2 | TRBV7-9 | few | TGTGCCAGCAAGGAGGGGAGCGGGGGGTACAATGAGCAGTTCTTC | CASKEGSGGYNEQFF
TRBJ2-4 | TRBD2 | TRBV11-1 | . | TGTGCCAGCAGCTTAACGGGACTAGCGGGACTTGGCAAAAACATTCAGTACTTC | CASSLTGLAGLGKNIQYF
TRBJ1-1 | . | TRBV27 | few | TGTGCCAGCATTGGGTTAGAAGCTTTCTTT | CASIGLEAFF
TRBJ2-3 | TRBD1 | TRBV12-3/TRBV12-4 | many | TGTGCCAGCAGTTCCACAGGGGACATAATTAGCACAGATACGCAGTATTTT | CASSSTGDIISTDTQYF
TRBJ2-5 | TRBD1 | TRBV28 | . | TGTGCCAGCAGACTTGGGACAGGGGAGACCCAGTACTTC | CASRLGTGETQYF
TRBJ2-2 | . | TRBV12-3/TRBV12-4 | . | TGTGCCAGCAGACTCAGACAGAGCCGTAACACCGGGGAGCTGTTTTTT | CASRLRQSRNTGELFF
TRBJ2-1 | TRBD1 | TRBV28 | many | TGTGCCAGCAGTTCCCGCAGGACAGGTCCCTTTTACAATGAGCAGTTCTTC | CASSSRRTGPFYNEQFF
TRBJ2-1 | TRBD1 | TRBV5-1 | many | TGCGCCAGCAGCTTGGGGACAGGGGCCTACAATGAGCAGTTCTTC | CASSLGTGAYNEQFF
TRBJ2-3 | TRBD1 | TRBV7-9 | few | TGTGCCAGCAAGAGACAGGGTGCAGATACGCAGTATTTT | CASKRQGADTQYF
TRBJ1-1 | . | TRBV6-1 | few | TGTGCCAGCAGTGAATCTAAGGCCCCGAGCACTGAAGCTTTCTTT | CASSESKAPSTEAFF
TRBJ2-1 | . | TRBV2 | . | TGTGCCAGCAGTGAAGGGGGGTTAGGGGATGAGCAGTTCTTC | CASSEGGLGDEQFF
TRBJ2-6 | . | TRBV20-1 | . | TGCAGTGCTAGAGTGGGCAGGGCTGTTGGGGCCAACGTCCTGACTTTC | CSARVGRAVGANVLTF
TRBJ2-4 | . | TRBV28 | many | TGTGCCAGCAGTCCACCCTCCGAGCCTAACATTCAGTACTTC | CASSPPSEPNIQYF
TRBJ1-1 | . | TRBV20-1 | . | TGCAGTGCTAGAGATCTACAGTTGAACACTGAAGCTTTCTTT | CSARDLQLNTEAFF
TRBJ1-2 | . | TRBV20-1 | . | TGCAGTGCCCCCCCCCTATATCCCAACTATGGCTACACCTTC | CSAPPLYPNYGYTF
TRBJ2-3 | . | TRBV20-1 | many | TGCAGTGCTTTCGCCCTCTACGGCGATACGCAGTATTTT | CSAFALYGDTQYF
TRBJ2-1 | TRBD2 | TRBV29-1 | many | TGCAGCGTTGATGGTAGCGGGAGTATGAATGAGCAGTTCTTC | CSVDGSGSMNEQFF
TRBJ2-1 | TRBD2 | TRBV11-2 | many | TGTGCCAGCAGCACCCACCCGGCGGGAGCACCCTACAATGAGCAGTTCTTC | CASSTHPAGAPYNEQFF
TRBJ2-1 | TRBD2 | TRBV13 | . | TGTGCCAGCAGCTTTTCTGCGGGGGAGTACAATGAGCAGTTCTTC | CASSFSAGEYNEQFF
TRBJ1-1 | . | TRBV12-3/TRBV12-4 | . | TGTGCCAGCAGTTTAAAGCAGGGAAGGACTGAAGCTTTCTTT | CASSLKQGRTEAFF
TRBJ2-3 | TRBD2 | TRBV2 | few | TGTGCCAGCAGTGCGGGTAGCGGGAGCACAGATACGCAGTATTTT | CASSAGSGSTDTQYF
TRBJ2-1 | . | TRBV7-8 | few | TGTGCCAGCAGCTCAACCGGGGCAGGGCCCTACAATGAGCAGTTCTTC | CASSSTGAGPYNEQFF
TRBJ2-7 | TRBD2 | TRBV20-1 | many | TGCAGTGCTAGTTTGGAGGGGACTAGCGGGAATAAGCCCTACGAGCAGTACTTC | CSASLEGTSGNKPYEQYF
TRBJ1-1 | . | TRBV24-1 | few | TGTGCCACCAGTGATTCGGTCAGGGGAACTGAAGCTTTCTTT | CATSDSVRGTEAFF
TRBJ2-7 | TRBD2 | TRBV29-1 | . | TGCAGCGTTGAAGAAAGGGGCGGGAGACCGGACGAGCAGTACTTC | CSVEERGGRPDEQYF
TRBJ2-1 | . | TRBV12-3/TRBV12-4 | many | TGTGCCAGCATGGGGGAACAGGCTGGCTACAATGAGCAGTTCTTC | CASMGEQAGYNEQFF
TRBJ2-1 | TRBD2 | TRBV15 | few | TGTGCCACCAGCCCCGAGCGGGGGGGCATGAATGAGCAGTTCTTC | CATSPERGGMNEQFF
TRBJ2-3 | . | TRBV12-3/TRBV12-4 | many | TGTGCCAGCAGTTTAGCCCGTCTAGGGGACGACTTCTCAGATACGCAGTATTTT | CASSLARLGDDFSDTQYF
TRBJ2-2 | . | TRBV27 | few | TGTGCCAGCAGTTCCGATACCCTAGCAACCGGGGAGCTGTTTTTT | CASSSDTLATGELFF
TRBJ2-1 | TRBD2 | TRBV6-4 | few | TGTGCCAGCAGTGACGGGCTAGCGGGGGGACCTCAGTTCTTC | CASSDGLAGGPQFF
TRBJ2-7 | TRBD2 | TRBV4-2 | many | TGTGCCAGCAGCCAAGAAGGACTAGCGAGCGGAGAGCAGTACTTC | CASSQEGLASGEQYF
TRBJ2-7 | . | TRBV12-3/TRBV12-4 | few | TGTGCCAGCAGCCTAGAGACTCAGTACGAGCAGTACTTC | CASSLETQYEQYF
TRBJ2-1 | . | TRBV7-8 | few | TGTGCCAGCAGCTTACGGATCGACGCGAGCTCCTACAATGAGCAGTTCTTC | CASSLRIDASSYNEQFF
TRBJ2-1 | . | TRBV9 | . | TGTGCCAGCAGCGTCCGGGGGCAGATTTACAATGAGCAGTTCTTC | CASSVRGQIYNEQFF
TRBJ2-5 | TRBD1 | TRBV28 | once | TGTGCCAGCAGGTTACAGGGGTCCCAAGAGACCCAGTACTTC | CASRLQGSQETQYF
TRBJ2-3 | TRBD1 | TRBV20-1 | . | TGCAGTGCCACGGGACAGGGTTTAGATACGCAGTATTTT | CSATGQGLDTQYF
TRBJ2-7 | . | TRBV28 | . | TGTGCCAGCAGTTTGAGGGAGCAGTACTTC | CASSLREQYF
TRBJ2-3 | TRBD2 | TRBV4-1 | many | TGCGCCAGCAGCCAAGAGGGACTAGCGAGGGCAGATACGCAGTATTTT | CASSQEGLARADTQYF
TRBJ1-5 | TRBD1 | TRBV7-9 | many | TGTGCCAGCAGCTTAGGATCAACAGGGGTTCAGCCCCAGCATTTT | CASSLGSTGVQPQHF
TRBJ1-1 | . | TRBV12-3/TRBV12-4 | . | TGTGCCAGCAGCCCAGAGGAGGGGGTGAACACTGAAGCTTTCTTT | CASSPEEGVNTEAFF
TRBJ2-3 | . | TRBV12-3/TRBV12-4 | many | TGTGCCAGCACCTCTAGGGGCGGGGCAGATACGCAGTATTTT | CASTSRGGADTQYF